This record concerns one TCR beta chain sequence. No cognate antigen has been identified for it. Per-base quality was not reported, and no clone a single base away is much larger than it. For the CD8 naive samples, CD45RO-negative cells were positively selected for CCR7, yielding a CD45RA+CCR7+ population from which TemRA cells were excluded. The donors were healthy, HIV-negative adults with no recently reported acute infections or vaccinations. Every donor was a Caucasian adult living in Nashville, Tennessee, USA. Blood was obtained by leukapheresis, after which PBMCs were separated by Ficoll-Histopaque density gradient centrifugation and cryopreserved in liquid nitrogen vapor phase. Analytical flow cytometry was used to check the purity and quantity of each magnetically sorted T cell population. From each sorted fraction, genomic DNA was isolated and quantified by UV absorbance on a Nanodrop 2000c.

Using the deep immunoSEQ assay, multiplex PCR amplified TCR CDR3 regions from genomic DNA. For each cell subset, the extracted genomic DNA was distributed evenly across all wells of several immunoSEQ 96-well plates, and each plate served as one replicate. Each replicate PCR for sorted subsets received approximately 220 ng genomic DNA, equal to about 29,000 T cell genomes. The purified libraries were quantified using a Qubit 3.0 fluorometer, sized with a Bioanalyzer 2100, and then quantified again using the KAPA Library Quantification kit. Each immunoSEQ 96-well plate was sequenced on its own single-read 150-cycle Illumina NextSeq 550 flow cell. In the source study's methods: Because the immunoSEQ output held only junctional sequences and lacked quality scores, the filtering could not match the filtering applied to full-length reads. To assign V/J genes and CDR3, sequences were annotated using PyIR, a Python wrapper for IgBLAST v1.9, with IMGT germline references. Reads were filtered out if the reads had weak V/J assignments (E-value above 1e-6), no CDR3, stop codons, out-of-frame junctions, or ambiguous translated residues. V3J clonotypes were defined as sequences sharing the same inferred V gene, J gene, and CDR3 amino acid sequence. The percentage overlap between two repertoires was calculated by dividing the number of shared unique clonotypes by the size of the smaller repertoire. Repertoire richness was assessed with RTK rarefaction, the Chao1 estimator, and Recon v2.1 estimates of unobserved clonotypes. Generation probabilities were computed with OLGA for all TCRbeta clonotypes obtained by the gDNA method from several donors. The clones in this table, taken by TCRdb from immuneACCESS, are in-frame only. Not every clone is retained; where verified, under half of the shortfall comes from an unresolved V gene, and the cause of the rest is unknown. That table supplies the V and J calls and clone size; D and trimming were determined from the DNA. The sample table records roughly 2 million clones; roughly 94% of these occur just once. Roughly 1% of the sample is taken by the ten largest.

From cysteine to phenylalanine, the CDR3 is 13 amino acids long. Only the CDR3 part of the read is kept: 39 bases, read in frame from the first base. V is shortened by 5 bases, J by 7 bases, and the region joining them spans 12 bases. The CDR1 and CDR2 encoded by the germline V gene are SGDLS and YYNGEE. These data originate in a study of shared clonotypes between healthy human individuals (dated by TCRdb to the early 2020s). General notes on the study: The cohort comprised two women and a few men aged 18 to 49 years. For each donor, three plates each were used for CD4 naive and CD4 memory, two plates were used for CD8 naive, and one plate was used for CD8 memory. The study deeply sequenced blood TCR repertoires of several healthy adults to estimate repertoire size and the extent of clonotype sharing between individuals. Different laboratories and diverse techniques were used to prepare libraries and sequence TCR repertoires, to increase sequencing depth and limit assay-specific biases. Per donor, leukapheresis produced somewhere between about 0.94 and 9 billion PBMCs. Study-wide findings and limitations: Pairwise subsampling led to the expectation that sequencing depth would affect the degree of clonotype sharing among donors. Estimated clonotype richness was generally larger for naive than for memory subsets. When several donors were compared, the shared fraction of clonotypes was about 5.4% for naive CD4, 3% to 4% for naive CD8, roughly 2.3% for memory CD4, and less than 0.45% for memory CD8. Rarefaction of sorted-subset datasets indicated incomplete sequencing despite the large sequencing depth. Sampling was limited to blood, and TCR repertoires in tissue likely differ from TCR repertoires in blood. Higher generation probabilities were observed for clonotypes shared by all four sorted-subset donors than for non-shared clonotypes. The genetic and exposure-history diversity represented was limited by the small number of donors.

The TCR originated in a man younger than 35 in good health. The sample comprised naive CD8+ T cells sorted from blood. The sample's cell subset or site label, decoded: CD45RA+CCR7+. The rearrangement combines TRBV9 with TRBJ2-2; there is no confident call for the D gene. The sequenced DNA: TGTGCCAGCAGACCCCTAGGCAACGGGGAGCTGTTTTTT. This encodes CASRPLGNGELFF.